This T cell receptor (beta chain) was retrieved from a study of post-analysis software for immune sequencing data. The overall study: Recorded subtypes: relapsing-remitting, secondary progressive, progressive-relapsing; some patients unannotated. Study observations and caveats: Controls had significantly higher normalized Chao1 diversity than multiple sclerosis patients.

Details on this clonotype: Its cognate antigen is unknown.

TCR beta libraries were prepared from cDNA with unique molecular identifiers. T cells numbering about 0.9 to 11 million yielded about 500,000 cDNA molecules. TCRdb re-analysed the PCR reads in MiXCR, keeping a single row per CDR3 protein. The sample lists roughly 580,000 distinct CDR3 sequences; about 40% were seen once. The clonotype comes from a girl between 10 and 17 years old with multiple sclerosis. The specimen was blood.

The CDR3 loop is CASRQGGTQFF. The DNA for the CDR3 is TGTGCCAGCAGACAGGGCGGGACCCAGTTCTTC. The chain links TRBV12-3 or TRBV12-4 to TRBJ2-1; D assignment may be TRBD1 or TRBD2 (6 bases each). V was clipped by 6 bases and J by 13 bases, with 13 bases between them. This CDR3 is 11 amino acids long.